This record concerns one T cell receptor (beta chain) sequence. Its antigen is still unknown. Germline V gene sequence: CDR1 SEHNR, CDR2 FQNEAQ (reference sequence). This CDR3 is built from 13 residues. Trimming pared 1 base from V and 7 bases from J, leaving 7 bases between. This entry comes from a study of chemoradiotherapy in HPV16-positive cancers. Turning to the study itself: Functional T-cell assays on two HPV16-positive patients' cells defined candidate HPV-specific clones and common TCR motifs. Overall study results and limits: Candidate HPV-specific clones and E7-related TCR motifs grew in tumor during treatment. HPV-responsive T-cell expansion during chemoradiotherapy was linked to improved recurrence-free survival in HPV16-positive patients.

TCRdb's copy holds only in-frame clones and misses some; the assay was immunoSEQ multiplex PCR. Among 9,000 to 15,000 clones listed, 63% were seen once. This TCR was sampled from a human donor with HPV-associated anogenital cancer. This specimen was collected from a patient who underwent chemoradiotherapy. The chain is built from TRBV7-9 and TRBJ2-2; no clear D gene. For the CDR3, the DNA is TGTGCCAGCAGCTTAGATCCCGGCGGGGAGCTGTTTTTT. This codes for CASSLDPGGELFF.